This TCR beta chain was captured in a study of OX40 agonist ivuxolimab in advanced cancers. As for the study in general: Patients treated during dose escalation were battling hepatocellular carcinoma, melanoma, renal cell or head and neck cancer.

In germline, CDR1 is SNHLY, CDR2 FYNNEI. This CDR3 is built from 16 residues. V lost 2 bases, J lost 2 bases, and 14 bases lay in between. Repertoires were generated with immunoSEQ multiplex PCR, while TCRdb's copy carries only in-frame clones and drops some. This repertoire shows about 73,000 clones, around 84% found once; its top ten account for 2% to 2.5%. The sample here was CD4+ or CD8+ T cells sorted from blood, taken in a trial of the OX40 agonist ivuxolimab. The rearrangement uses TRBV2 and TRBJ2-3; D gene ambiguous. The clonotype originates from an adult with an advanced solid tumor such as melanoma, head and neck, liver or kidney cancer. The CDR3 spells CASSELVFPATDTQYF. CDR3 bases: TGTGCCAGCAGTGAACTGGTATTCCCCGCCACAGATACGCAGTATTTT. Using reference TRBV2 and TRBJ2-3 for the parts outside the CDR3, the full variable domain is EPEVTQTPSHQVTQMGQEVILRCVPISNHLYFYWYRQILGQKVEFLVSFYNNEISEKSEIFDDQFSVERPDGSNFTLKIRSTKLEDSAMYFCASSELVFPATDTQYFGPGTRLTVL.